This T cell receptor beta chain was observed in a study of radiotherapy plus CTLA-4 blockade in lung cancer (dated by TCRdb to between 2017 and 2018). Describing the broader study: Objective responses were observed in 18% of enrolled patients, and disease control was achieved in roughly 30%. What the authors observed across the whole study: Increased serum interferon-beta after radiation, together with early dynamic changes in blood T cell clones, were reported to be the strongest predictors of response. TCR clones derived from tumors expanded in peripheral blood after treatment with radiotherapy and ipilimumab.

Library construction relied on the immunoSEQ multiplex PCR assay. Here the immuneACCESS table is served through TCRdb, limited to in-frame sequences with V and J called. Missing clones are a known gap in these copies; in checked studies unresolved V genes cover under half, and the rest lacks a known reason. Counted in this sample were some 110,000 clones; roughly 74% of them appeared once. The leading ten clones occupy 5.2% of the sample. In this study, focal radiation therapy paired with CTLA-4 blockade (ipilimumab) was tested in patients who had chemo-refractory metastatic non-small-cell lung cancer. V drops 7 bases and J drops 0 bases, leaving 13 bases in between. CDR1 and CDR2 are drawn from the germline V gene: MDHEN, SYDVKM. Including cysteine and phenylalanine, the CDR3 has 16 amino acids. The DNA shown is the 48-base CDR3, in frame from base 1. Notes on this clone: Its antigen remains unidentified. No base quality values were provided; no much bigger clone lies one nucleotide off.

The receptor comes from a human donor with non-small cell lung cancer who had a partial response to radiotherapy plus ipilimumab. Rearrangement joined TRBV28 to TRBJ1-6; TRBD1 is possibly the D segment (6 matching bases). The sequencing here drew on peripheral blood, taken from a patient treated with radiotherapy plus ipilimumab. The CDR3 corresponds to CASTSTGSSYNSPLHF. The sequence in DNA is TGTGCCAGCACGTCGACAGGCAGCTCCTATAATTCACCCCTCCACTTT.